This paragraph covers one TCR beta chain sequence. A read error may account for a junction end that differs from germline. The authors made TCR beta cDNA from approximately 500 ng total RNA with a constant-region primer. Nested multiplex PCR, run for three rounds with slightly modified ARM-PCR, yielded TCR beta libraries. Investigators reported that the first two PCR rounds, at 10 cycles each, used TRBV1-TRBV30 forward primers with a C-beta reverse primer. TCRdb analysed the multiplex PCR reads with MiXCR anew, one entry per CDR3 protein. The repertoire includes more than 150,000 distinct CDR3 sequences, 50% to 75% of them detected once, and about 72% sits in the top ten. These data come from a study of tumor-infiltrating lymphocytes in primary liver carcinoma. The CDR3 has 15 residues. CDR1 is MNHNS, CDR2 SASEGT, per germline. Blood RNA was derived from unsorted whole blood, and germline DNA was extracted too.

V and J are TRBV6-1 and TRBJ2-7; TRBD2 is a possible D gene (5 bases). This TCR was sampled from a man aged 35 to 55 with primary liver carcinoma and hepatitis B virus infection. Sequencing was done on a sample of peripheral blood. CDR3 loop: CSSSDPEQRNYEQYF. The DNA for the CDR3 is TGTTCCAGCAGTGACCCGGAGCAGCGGAACTACGAGCAGTACTTC.